The clone carrying this T cell receptor (beta chain) was detected once. Germline is not matched at one junction end, which may reflect a read error. Together with a sample-barcoded 5' primer, a J-beta primer mix was included in a second PCR lasting about 6 to 11 cycles. A single record per CDR3 protein comes from TCRdb applying MiXCR to the 5' RACE reads. The table lists 650,000 to 800,000 distinct CDR3 sequences, approximately 48% of them singletons. This record belongs to a study of blood T cells in healthy people across ages. This CDR3 contains 17 residues. The receptor comes from a man in his sixties in good health. This chain connects TRBV12-3 or TRBV12-4 to TRBJ2-3; perhaps TRBD1 as D (6 bases). Sequencing used blood. CDR3 DNA sequence: TGTGCCAGCAGTTTTTCGACAGGCAGACTTGGAACAGATGCGCAGTATTTT. This codes for CASSFSTGRLGTDAQYF.